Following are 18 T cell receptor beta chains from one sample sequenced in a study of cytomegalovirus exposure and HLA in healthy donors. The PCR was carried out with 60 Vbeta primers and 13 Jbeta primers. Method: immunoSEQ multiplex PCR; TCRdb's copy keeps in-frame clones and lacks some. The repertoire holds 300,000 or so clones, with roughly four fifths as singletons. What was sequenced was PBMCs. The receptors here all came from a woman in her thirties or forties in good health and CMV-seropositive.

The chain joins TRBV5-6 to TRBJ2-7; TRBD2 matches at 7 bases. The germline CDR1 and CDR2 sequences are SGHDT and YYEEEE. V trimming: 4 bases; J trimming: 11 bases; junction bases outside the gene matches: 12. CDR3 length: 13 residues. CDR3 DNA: TGTGCCAGCAGCCCTTTGGGGGGGTTTTTGAAGTACTTC. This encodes CASSPLGGFLKYF.

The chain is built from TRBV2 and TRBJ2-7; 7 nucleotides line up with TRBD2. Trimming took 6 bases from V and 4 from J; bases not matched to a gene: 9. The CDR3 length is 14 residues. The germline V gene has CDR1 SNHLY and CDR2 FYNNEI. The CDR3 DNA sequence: TGTGCCAGCAGCAGTGTTCCGGGAGGATACGAGCAGTACTTC. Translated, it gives CASSSVPGGYEQYF.

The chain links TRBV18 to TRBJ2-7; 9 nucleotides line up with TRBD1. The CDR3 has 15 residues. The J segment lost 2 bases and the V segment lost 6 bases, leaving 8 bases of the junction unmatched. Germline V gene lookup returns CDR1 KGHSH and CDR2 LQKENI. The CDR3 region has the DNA TGTGCCAGCTCGCTCTCCGGACAGGGGACCTACGAGCAGTACTTC. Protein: CASSLSGQGTYEQYF. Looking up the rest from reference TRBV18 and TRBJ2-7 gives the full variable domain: NAGVMQNPRHLVRRRGQEARLRCSPMKGHSHVYWYRQLPEEGLKFMVYLQKENIIDESGMPKERFSAEFPKEGPSILRIQQVVRGDSAAYFCASSLSGQGTYEQYFGPGTRLTVT.

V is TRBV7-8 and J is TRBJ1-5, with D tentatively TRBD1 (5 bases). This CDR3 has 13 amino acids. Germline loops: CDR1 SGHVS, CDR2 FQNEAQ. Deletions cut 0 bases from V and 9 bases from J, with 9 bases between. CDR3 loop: CASSLALQGPQHF. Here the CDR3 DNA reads TGTGCCAGCAGCTTAGCCCTTCAGGGGCCCCAGCATTTT.

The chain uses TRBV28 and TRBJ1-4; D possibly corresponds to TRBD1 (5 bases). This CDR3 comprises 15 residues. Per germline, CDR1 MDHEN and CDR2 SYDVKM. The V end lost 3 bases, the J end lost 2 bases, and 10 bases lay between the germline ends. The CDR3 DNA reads TGTGCCAGCAGTTTTGGGGGGGTCACTAATGAAAAACTGTTTTTT. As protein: CASSFGGVTNEKLFF. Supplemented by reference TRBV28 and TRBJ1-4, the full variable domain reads DVKVTQSSRYLVKRTGEKVFLECVQDMDHENMFWYRQDPGLGLRLIYFSYDVKMKEKGDIPEGYSVSREKKERFSLILESASTNQTSMYLCASSFGGVTNEKLFFGSGTQLSVL.

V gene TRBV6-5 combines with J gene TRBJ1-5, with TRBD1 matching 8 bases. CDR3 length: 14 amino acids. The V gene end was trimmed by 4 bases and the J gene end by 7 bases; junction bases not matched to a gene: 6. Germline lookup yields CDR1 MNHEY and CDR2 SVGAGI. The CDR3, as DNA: TGTGCCAGCAGTTCCCGGGACAGGCCCCAGCCCCAGCATTTT. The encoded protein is CASSSRDRPQPQHF.

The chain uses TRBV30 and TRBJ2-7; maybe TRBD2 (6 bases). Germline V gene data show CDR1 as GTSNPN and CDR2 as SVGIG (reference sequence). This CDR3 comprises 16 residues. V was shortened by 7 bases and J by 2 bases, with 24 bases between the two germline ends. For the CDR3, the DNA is TGTGCCTTCACACTAGAGGGGATGGGGGGAGCCTACGAGCAGTACTTC. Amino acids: CAFTLEGMGGAYEQYF. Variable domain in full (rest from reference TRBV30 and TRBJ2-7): SQTIHQWPATLVQPVGSPLSLECTVEGTSNPNLYWYRQAAGRGLQLLFYSVGIGQISSEVPQNLSASRPQDRQFILSSKKLLLSDSGFYLCAFTLEGMGGAYEQYFGPGTRLTVT.

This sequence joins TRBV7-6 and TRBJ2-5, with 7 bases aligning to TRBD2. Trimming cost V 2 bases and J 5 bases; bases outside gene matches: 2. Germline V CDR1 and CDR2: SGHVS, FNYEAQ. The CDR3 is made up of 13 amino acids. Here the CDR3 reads CASSLLAVETQYF. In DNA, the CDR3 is TGTGCCAGCAGCTTACTAGCGGTGGAGACCCAGTACTTC.

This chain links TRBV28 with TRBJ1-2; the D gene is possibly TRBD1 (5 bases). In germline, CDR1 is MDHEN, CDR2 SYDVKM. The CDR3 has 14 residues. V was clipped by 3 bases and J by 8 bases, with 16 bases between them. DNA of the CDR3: TGTGCCAGCAGTTTTGGGACTGTTCTTATCGGCTACACCTTC. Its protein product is CASSFGTVLIGYTF.

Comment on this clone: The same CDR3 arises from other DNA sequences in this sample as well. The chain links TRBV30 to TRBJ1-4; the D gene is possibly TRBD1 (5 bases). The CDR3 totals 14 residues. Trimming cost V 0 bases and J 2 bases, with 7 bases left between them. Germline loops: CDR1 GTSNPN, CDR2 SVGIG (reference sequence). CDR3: CAWSVGGTNEKLFF. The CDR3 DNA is TGTGCCTGGAGTGTTGGGGGGACTAATGAAAAACTGTTTTTT.

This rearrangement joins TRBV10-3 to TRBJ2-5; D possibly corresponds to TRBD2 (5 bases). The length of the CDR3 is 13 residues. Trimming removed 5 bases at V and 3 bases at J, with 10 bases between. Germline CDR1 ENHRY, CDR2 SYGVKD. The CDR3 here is CAISQLREETQYF. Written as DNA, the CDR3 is TGTGCCATCAGTCAACTGCGGGAAGAGACCCAGTACTTC.

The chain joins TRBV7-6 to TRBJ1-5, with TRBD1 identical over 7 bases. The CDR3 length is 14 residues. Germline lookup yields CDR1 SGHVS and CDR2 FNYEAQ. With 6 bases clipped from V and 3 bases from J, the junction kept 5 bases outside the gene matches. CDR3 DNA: TGTGCCAGCAGTGGCAGGGGGGCCAATCAGCCCCAGCATTTT. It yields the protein CASSGRGANQPQHF. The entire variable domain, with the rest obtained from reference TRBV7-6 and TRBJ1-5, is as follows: GAGVSQSPRYKVTKRGQDVALRCDPISGHVSLYWYRQALGQGPEFLTYFNYEAQQDKSGLPNDRFSAERPEGSISTLTIQRTEQRDSAMYRCASSGRGANQPQHFGDGTRLSIL.

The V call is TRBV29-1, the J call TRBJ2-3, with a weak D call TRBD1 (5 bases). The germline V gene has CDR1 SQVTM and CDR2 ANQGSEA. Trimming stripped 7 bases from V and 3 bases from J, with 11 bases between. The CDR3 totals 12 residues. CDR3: CSGVGRTDTQYF. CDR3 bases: TGCAGCGGGGTGGGGCGGACAGATACGCAGTATTTT.

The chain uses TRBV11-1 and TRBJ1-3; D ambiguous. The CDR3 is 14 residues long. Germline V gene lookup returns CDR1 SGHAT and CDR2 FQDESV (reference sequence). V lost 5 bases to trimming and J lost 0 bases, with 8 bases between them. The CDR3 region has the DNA TGTGCCAGCAGCCCAGAAAACTCTGGAAACACCATATATTTT. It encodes CASSPENSGNTIYF.

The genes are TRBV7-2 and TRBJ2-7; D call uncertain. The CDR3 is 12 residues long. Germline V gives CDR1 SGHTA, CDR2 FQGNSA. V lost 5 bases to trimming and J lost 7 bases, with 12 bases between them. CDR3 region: CASSQTAEEQYF. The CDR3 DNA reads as TGTGCCAGCAGCCAAACCGCAGAAGAGCAGTACTTC.

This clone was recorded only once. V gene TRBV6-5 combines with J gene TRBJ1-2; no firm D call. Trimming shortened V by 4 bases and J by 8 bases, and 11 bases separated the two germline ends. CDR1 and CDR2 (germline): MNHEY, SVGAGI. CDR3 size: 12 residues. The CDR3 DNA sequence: TGTGCCAGCAGTTCGTTTGAGGAAGGCTACACCTTC. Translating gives CASSSFEEGYTF.

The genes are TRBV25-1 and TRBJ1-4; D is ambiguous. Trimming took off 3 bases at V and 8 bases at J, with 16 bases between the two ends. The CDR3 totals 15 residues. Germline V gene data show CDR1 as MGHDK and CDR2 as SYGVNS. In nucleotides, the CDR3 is TGTGCCAGCAGTGAGCCGACTCGACTATCCGAAAAACTGTTTTTT. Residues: CASSEPTRLSEKLFF.

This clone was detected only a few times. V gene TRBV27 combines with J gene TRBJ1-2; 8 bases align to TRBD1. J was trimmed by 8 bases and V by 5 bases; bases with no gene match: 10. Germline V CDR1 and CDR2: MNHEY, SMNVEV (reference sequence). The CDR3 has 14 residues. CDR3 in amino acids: CASSDTGGIGGYTF. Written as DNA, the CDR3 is TGTGCCAGCAGTGATACAGGGGGTATTGGGGGCTACACCTTC.